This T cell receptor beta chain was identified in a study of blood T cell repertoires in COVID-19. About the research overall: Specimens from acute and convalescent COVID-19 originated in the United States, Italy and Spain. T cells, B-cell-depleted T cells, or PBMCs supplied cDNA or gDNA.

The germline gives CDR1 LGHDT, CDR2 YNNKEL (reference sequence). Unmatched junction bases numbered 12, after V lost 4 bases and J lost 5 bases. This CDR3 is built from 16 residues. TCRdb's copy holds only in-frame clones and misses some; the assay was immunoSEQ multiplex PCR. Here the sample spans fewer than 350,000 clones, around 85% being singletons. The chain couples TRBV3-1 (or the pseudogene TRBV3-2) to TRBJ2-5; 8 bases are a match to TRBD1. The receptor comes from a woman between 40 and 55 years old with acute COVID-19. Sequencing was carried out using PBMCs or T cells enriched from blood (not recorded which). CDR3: CASSRIPQGVGETQYF. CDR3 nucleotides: TGTGCCAGCAGCCGAATCCCACAGGGGGTCGGGGAGACCCAGTACTTC.